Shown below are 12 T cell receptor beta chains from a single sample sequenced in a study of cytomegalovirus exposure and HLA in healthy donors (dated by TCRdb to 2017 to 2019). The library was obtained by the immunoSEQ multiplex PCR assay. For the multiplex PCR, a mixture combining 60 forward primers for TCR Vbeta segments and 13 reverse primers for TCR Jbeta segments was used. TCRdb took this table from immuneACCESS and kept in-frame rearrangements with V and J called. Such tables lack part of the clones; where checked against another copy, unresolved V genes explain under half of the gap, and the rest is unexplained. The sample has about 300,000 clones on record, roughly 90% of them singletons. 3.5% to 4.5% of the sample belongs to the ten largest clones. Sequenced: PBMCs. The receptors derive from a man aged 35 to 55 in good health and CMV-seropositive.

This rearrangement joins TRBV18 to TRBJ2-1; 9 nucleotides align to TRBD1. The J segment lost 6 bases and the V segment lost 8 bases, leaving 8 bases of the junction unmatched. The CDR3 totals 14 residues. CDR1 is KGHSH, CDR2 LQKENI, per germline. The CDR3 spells CASTGQGLSNEQFF. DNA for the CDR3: TGTGCCAGCACGGGACAGGGTCTGTCCAATGAGCAGTTCTTC.

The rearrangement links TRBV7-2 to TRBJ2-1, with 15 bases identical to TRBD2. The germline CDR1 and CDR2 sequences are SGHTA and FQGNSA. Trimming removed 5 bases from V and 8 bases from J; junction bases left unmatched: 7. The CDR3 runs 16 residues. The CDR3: CASSPGLAGGWDEQFF. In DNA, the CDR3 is TGTGCCAGCAGCCCAGGACTAGCGGGAGGGTGGGATGAGCAGTTCTTC.

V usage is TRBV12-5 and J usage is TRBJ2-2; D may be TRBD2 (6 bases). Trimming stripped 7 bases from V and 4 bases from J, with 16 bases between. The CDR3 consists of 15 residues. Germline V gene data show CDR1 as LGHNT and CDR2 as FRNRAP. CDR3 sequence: CASALGGRGTGELFF. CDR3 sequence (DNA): TGTGCTAGTGCCCTGGGGGGTCGCGGCACCGGGGAGCTGTTTTTT.

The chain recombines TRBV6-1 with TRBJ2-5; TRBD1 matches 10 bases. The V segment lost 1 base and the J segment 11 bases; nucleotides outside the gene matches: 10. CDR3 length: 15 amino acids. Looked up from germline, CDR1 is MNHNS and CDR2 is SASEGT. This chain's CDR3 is CASSEEGQGPGGQYF. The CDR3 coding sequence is TGTGCCAGCAGTGAAGAGGGACAGGGGCCGGGGGGGCAGTACTTC.

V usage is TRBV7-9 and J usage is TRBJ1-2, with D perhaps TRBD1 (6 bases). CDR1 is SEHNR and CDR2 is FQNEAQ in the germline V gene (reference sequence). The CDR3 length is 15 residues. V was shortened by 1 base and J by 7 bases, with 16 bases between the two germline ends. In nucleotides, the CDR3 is TGTGCCAGCAGCTTAGAAGACAGGTACCCATCTGGCTACACCTTC. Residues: CASSLEDRYPSGYTF.

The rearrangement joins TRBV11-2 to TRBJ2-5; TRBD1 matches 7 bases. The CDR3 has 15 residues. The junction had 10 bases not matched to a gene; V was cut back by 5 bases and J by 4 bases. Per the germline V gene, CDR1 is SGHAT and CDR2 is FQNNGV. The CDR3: CASSPGTAGPETQYF. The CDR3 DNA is TGTGCCAGCAGCCCAGGGACAGCTGGGCCAGAGACCCAGTACTTC.

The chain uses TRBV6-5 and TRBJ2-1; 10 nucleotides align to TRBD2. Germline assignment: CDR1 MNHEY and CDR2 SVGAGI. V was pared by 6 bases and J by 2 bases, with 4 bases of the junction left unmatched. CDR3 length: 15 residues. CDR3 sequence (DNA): TGTGCCAGCAGCCAAGCGGGAGGGGCCTACAATGAGCAGTTCTTC. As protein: CASSQAGGAYNEQFF.

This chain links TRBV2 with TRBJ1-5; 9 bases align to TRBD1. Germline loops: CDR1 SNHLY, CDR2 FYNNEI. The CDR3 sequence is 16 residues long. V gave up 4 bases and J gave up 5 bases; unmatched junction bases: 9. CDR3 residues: CASSARQGVKDQPQHF. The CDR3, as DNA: TGTGCCAGCAGTGCCAGACAGGGGGTCAAGGATCAGCCCCAGCATTTT.

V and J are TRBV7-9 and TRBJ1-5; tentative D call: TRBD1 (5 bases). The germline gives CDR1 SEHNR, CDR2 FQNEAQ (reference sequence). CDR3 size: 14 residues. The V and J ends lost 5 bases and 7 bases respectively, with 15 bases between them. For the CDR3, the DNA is TGTGCCAGCAGCCGGGCGGGGGACTTACAGCCCCAGCATTTT. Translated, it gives CASSRAGDLQPQHF.

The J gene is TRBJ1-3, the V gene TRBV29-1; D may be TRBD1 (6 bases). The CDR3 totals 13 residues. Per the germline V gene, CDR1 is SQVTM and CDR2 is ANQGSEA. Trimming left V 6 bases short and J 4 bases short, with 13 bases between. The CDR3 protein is CSVGAGAGNTIYF. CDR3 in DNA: TGCAGCGTGGGGGCAGGGGCAGGAAACACCATATATTTT.

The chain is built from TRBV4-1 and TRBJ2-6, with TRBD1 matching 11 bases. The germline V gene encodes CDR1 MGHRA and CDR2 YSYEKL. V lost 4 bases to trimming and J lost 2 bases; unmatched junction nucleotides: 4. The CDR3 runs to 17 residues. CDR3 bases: TGCGCCAGCAGCCCAGGACAGGGGGCGCCTGGGGCCAACGTCCTGACTTTC. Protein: CASSPGQGAPGANVLTF.

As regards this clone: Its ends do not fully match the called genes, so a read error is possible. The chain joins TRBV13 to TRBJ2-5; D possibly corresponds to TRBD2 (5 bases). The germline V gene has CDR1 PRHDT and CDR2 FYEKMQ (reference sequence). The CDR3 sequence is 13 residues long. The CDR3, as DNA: TGTGCCAGCAGCTTAGGGTCGGGCGCCGAGCGGAACTTC. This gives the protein CASSLGSGAERNF. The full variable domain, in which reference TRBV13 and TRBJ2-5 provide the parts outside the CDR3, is AAGVIQSPRHLIKEKRETATLKCYPIPRHDTVYWYQQGPGQDPQFLISFYEKMQSDKGSIPDRFSAQQFSDYHSELNMSSLELGDSALYFCASSLGSGAERNFGPGTRLLVL.